The 3 T cell receptor beta chains below were found in one sample sequenced in a study of T cells in Graves' hyperthyroidism and ophthalmopathy (dated by TCRdb to between 2019 and 2020). Libraries came from multiplex PCR. Reads for this sample came from an Illumina HiSeq 2000. The TCR beta CDR3 regions were amplified from RNA transcripts. The TCR CDR3 was subjected to a first round of RT-PCR using the HTBI primer set and the Qiagen OneStep RT-PCR kit. The public reads were reanalyzed by TCRdb: fastp trimming at Q25, MiXCR alignment, in-frame beta chains only. Rows merge per CDR3 protein into single entries with the most common DNA and genes. The sample records approximately 380,000 distinct CDR3 sequences, approximately 17% of which are singletons. The leading ten clones occupy 35% to 45% of the sample. The source material was blood. These receptors all stem from a man between 18 and 29 years old with Graves' ophthalmopathy.

This clonotype was picked up many times. The rearrangement links TRBV18 to TRBJ1-1; tentatively, D is TRBD1 (6 bases). This CDR3 contains 13 residues. The V end lost 2 bases, the J end lost 8 bases, and 12 bases lay between the germline ends. From germline, CDR1 is KGHSH and CDR2 LQKENI. CDR3 sequence: CASSPVGGAEAFF. Here the CDR3 DNA reads TGTGCCAGCTCACCAGTGGGGGGCGCCGAAGCTTTCTTT.

This clonotype occurred many times. This chain connects TRBV5-1 to TRBJ1-5; a weak D match, TRBD1 (6 bases). The CDR3 length is 15 residues. Trimming removed 0 bases at V and 5 bases at J, with 12 bases between. Germline CDR1 SGHRS, CDR2 YFSETQ. The CDR3 nucleotides read TGCGCCAGCAGCTTGGACCCAGGGGCGGATCAGCCCCAGCATTTT. It codes for CASSLDPGADQPQHF.

The sample holds many counts of this clonotype. The chain has TRBV20-1 and TRBJ1-2, with D unclear. The CDR3 covers 11 residues. Trimming stripped 8 bases from V and 5 bases from J, with 12 bases between. Germline CDR1 is DFQATT and CDR2 is SNEGSKA (reference sequence). This CDR3 is CSSRNSYGYTF. The DNA for the CDR3 is TGCAGTAGTAGGAATTCTTATGGCTACACCTTC.